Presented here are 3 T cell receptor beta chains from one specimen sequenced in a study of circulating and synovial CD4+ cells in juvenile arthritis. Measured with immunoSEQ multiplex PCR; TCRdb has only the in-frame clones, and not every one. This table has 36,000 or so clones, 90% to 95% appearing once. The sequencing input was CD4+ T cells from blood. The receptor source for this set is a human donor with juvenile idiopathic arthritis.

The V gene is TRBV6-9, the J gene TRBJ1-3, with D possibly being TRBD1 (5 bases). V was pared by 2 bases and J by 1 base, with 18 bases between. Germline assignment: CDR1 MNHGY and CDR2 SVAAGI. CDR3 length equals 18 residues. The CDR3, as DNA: TGTGCCAGCAGTTATGAGGGCGGGGCCAAGGTGTCTGGAAACACCATATATTTT. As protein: CASSYEGGAKVSGNTIYF.

The chain's CDR3 is CASSTPFTGGEGYTF. Here the CDR3 DNA reads TGTGCCAGCAGTACCCCTTTTACAGGGGGCGAAGGCTACACCTTC. The V gene is TRBV6-5, the J gene TRBJ1-2; TRBD1 matches at 9 bases. Germline CDR1 MNHEY, CDR2 SVGAGI. Losses at the gene ends were 5 bases for V and 8 bases for J; bases not matched to a gene: 12. This CDR3 comprises 15 residues.

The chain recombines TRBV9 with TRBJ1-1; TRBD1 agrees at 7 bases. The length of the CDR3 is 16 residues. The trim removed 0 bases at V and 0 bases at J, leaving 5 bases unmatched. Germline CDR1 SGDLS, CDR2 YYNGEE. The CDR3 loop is CASSVAWTGLNTEAFF. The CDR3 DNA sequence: TGTGCCAGCAGCGTAGCCTGGACAGGACTGAACACTGAAGCTTTCTTT.